The 8 T cell receptor beta chains presented below share a single source sample, sequenced in a study of T cells in localized non-small cell lung cancer. TCRdb keeps only in-frame clones here, not all; method: immunoSEQ multiplex PCR. In the table there are over 25,000 clones, around 91% of which are singletons. Sequences were derived from peripheral blood, sampled before any cancer treatment. The receptors derive from a woman aged 35 to 70 with stage I lung adenocarcinoma.

This clone is a singleton in its sample. This chain joins TRBV7-2 and TRBJ1-1; no firm D call. CDR3 length equals 14 residues. Looked up from germline, CDR1 is SGHTA and CDR2 is FQGNSA. Deletions cut 4 bases from V and 4 bases from J, with 13 bases between. The CDR3 region is CASSSSPGGTEAFF. CDR3 sequence (DNA): TGTGCCAGCAGCTCAAGTCCCGGAGGCACTGAAGCTTTCTTT.

The chain is built from TRBV13 and TRBJ1-1; possibly TRBD1 for D (5 bases). Trimming pared 3 bases from V and 0 bases from J, leaving 8 bases between. Germline CDR1 is PRHDT and CDR2 is FYEKMQ (reference sequence). CDR3 size: 14 residues. The CDR3 region has the DNA TGTGCCAGCAGCTTCACAGGAATGAACACTGAAGCTTTCTTT. Encoded protein: CASSFTGMNTEAFF.

This clone was seen only a few times. The rearrangement links TRBV5-1 to TRBJ2-7; TRBD2 is a possible D gene (5 bases). V dropped 2 bases and J dropped 5 bases, with 8 bases sitting between them. Germline V gives CDR1 SGHRS, CDR2 YFSETQ. CDR3 length equals 12 residues. The CDR3 DNA reads as TGCGCCAGCAGCTTAGAGAGGGACGAGCAGTACTTC. It specifies CASSLERDEQYF.

The gene calls are TRBV6-6 and TRBJ2-5; no clear D gene. Germline CDR1 reads MNHNY; CDR2 reads SVGAGI (reference sequence). The CDR3 is made up of 12 amino acids. V was trimmed by 8 bases and J by 5 bases, leaving 12 bases between them. CDR3 sequence: CASGRVLETQYF. DNA for the CDR3: TGTGCCAGCGGTCGGGTCTTGGAGACCCAGTACTTC.

The chain has TRBV28 and TRBJ1-6; tentative D call: TRBD1 (5 bases). The CDR3 extends over 16 amino acids. The germline V gene encodes CDR1 MDHEN and CDR2 SYDVKM. The germline V and J ends were trimmed by 4 bases and 0 bases, with 10 bases remaining between them. This chain's CDR3 is CASSSPGSSYNSPLHF. CDR3 DNA: TGTGCCAGCAGTTCCCCAGGGAGCTCCTATAATTCACCCCTCCACTTT.

The J gene is TRBJ1-4, the V gene TRBV18; TRBD1 matches 7 bases. Trimming removed 4 bases from V and 7 bases from J; junction bases left unmatched: 9. The CDR3 is made up of 15 amino acids. The germline CDR1 and CDR2 sequences are KGHSH and LQKENI. The CDR3 sequence is CASSLTTGTSEKLFF. Written as DNA, the CDR3 is TGTGCCAGCTCACTTACGACAGGGACCTCTGAAAAACTGTTTTTT.

This chain joins TRBV7-2 and TRBJ1-1; perhaps TRBD1 as D (6 bases). V was trimmed by 5 bases and J by 1 base, leaving 11 bases between them. Per the germline V gene, CDR1 is SGHTA and CDR2 is FQGNSA. The CDR3 length is 14 residues. CDR3 loop: CASSIPTGNTEAFF. In nucleotides, the CDR3 is TGTGCCAGCAGCATCCCGACAGGGAACACTGAAGCTTTCTTT.

This chain links TRBV7-2 with TRBJ2-1; the match to TRBD2 covers 9 bases. J lost 9 bases, V lost 0 bases, and 9 bases had no gene match. Looked up from germline, CDR1 is SGHTA and CDR2 is FQGNSA. CDR3 length: 16 residues. The CDR3 spells CASSLALLAGGSEQFF. CDR3 nucleotides: TGTGCCAGCAGCTTAGCGCTACTAGCGGGCGGGAGTGAGCAGTTCTTC.